This record covers a single T cell receptor beta chain. The data were obtained in a study of blood T cell repertoires in COVID-19. Study background: Acute and convalescent COVID-19 samples came from the United States, Italy and Spain.

Measured with immunoSEQ multiplex PCR; TCRdb has only the in-frame clones, and not every one. Here the sample spans 250,000 to 350,000 clones, more than 70% being singletons. This TCR came from a woman aged 45-65 years with acute or convalescent COVID-19. Sequencing was carried out using peripheral blood.

CDR3 protein: CASTQTFSSYNEQFF. For the CDR3, the DNA is TGTGCCAGCACCCAGACTTTTAGCTCCTACAATGAGCAGTTCTTC. V and J are TRBV6-5 and TRBJ2-1; D remains ambiguous. The V and J ends lost 7 bases and 0 bases respectively, with 13 bases between them. Per germline, CDR1 MNHEY and CDR2 SVGAGI. This CDR3 has 15 amino acids.